The present T cell receptor (beta chain) was sequenced within a study of regulatory T cells in long-lasting Graves disease. Turning to the study itself: Graves' patients with a new diagnosis had received antithyroid drugs under 3 months.

In this sample, this clonotype turned up many times. The CDR3 length is 13 residues. Germline V CDR1 and CDR2: MDHEN, SYDVKM. The germline V and J ends were trimmed by 6 bases and 4 bases, with 10 bases remaining between them. Sequencing libraries for TCR beta were prepared with iRepertoire HTBI primers and Arm-PCR of CDR3 regions. TCRdb itself ran the multiplex PCR reads through MiXCR, one entry per CDR3 protein. This table has roughly 400,000 distinct CDR3 sequences, around 16% appearing once. Time point described: newly diagnosed GD, antithyroid drugs for less than 3 months. PBMCs were the source of the RNA used for TCR sequencing. Diagnoses of Graves' disease were made by American Thyroid Association guidelines. In addition, the sample was reused for a study of T cells in Graves' hyperthyroidism and ophthalmopathy. As that report states: Stable Graves' hyperthyroidism denoted no ophthalmopathy progression over 18 months. Orbital computed tomography, thyroid ultrasound, serum thyroxine and TRAb, and clinical symptoms together informed the diagnoses.

Sequencing used peripheral blood mononuclear cells (PBMCs), obtained at new diagnosis, from a patient treated with antithyroid drugs. The chain recombines TRBV28 with TRBJ1-5, with D perhaps TRBD1 (5 bases). The receptor was derived from a woman between 40 and 55 years old with Graves disease. The CDR3 nucleotides read TGTGCCAGCAGCACCGACAGTAATCAGCCCCAGCATTTT. Translated, it gives CASSTDSNQPQHF.